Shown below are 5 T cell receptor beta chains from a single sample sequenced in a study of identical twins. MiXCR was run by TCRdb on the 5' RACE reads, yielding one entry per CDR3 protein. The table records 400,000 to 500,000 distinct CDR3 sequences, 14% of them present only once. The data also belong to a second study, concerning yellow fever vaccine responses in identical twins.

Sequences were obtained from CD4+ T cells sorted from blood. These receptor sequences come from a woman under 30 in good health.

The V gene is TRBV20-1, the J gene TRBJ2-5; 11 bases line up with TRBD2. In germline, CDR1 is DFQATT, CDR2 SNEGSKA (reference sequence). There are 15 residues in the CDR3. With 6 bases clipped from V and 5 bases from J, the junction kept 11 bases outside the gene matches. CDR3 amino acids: CSARRTSGSVETQYF. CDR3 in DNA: TGCAGTGCCCGGCGAACTAGCGGGAGTGTCGAGACCCAGTACTTC.

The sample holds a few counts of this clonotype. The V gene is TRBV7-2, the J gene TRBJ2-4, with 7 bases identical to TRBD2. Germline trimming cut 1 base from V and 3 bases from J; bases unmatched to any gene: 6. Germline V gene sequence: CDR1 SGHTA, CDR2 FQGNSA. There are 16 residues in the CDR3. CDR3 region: CASSLGAGVDKNIQYF. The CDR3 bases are TGTGCCAGCAGCTTAGGGGCGGGAGTTGACAAAAACATTCAGTACTTC.

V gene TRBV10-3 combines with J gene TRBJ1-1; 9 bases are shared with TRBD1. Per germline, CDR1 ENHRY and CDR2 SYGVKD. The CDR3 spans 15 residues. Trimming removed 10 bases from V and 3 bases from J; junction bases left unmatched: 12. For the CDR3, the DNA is TGTGCCACCTTATCCACGGGACAGGGTTACACTGAAGCTTTCTTT. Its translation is CATLSTGQGYTEAFF.

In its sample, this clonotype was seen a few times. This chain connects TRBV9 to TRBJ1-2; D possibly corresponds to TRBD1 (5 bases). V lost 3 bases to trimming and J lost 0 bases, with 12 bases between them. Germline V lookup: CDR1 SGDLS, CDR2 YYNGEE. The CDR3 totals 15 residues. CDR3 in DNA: TGTGCCAGCAGCGCCGACAGTACGCCTAACTATGGCTACACCTTC. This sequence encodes CASSADSTPNYGYTF.

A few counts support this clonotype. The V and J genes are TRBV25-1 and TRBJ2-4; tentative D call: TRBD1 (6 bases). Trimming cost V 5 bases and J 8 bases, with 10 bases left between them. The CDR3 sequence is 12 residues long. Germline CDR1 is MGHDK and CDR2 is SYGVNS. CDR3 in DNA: TGTGCCAGCAGTTCAGGGGTGGACATTCAGTACTTC. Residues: CASSSGVDIQYF.